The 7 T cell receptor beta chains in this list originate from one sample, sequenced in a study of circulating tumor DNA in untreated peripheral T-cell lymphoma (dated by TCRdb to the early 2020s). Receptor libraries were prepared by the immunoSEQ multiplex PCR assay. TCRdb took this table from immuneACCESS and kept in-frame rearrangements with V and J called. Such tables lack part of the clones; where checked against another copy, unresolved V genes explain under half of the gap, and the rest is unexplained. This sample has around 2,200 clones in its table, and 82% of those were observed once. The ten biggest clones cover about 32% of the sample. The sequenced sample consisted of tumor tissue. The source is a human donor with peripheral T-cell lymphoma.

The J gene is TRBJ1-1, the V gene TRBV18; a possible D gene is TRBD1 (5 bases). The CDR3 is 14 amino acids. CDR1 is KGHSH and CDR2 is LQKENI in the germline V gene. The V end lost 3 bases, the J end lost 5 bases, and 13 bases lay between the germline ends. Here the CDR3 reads CASSPPGLGTEAFF. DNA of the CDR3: TGTGCCAGCTCACCTCCGGGACTGGGGACTGAAGCTTTCTTT.

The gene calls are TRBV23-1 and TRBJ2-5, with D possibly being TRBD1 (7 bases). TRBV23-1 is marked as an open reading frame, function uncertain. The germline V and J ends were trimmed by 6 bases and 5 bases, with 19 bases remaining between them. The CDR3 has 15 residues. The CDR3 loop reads CASSMRGRGVETQYF. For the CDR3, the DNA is TGCGCCAGCAGCATGAGGGGCAGGGGGGTCGAGACCCAGTACTTC.

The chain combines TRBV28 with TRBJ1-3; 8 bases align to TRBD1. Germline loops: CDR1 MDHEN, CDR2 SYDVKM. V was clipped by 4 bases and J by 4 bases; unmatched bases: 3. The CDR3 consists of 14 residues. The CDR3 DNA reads TGTGCCAGCAGTTCCGGACAGGGAGGAAACACCATATATTTT. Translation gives CASSSGQGGNTIYF.

This CDR3 reads CASSLSRERQPQHF. The CDR3 DNA is TGTGCCAGCAGTTTATCGAGGGAACGGCAGCCCCAGCATTTT. The rearrangement uses TRBV28 and TRBJ1-5; D unclear. The germline CDR1 and CDR2 sequences are MDHEN and SYDVKM. V was shortened by 1 base and J by 7 bases, with 11 bases between the two germline ends. This CDR3 has 14 residues. Full variable domain (remainder filled in from reference TRBV28 and TRBJ1-5): DVKVTQSSRYLVKRTGEKVFLECVQDMDHENMFWYRQDPGLGLRLIYFSYDVKMKEKGDIPEGYSVSREKKERFSLILESASTNQTSMYLCASSLSRERQPQHFGDGTRLSIL.

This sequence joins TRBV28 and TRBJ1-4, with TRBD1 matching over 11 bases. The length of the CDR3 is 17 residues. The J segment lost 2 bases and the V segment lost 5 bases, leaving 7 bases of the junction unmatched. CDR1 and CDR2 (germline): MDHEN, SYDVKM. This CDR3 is CASSSRDRGYTNEKLFF. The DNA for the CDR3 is TGTGCCAGCAGTAGCCGGGACAGGGGGTATACTAATGAAAAACTGTTTTTT.

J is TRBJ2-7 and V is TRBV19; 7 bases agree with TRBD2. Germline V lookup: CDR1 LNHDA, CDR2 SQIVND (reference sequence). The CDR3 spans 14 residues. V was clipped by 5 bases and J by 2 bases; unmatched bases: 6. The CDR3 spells CASSEAGSPYEQYF. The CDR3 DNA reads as TGTGCCAGTAGTGAAGCGGGGAGTCCCTACGAGCAGTACTTC.

The CDR3 region is CASSQWRGPSGETQYF. The CDR3 DNA follows: TGCGCCAGCAGTCAATGGCGGGGCCCATCGGGGGAGACCCAGTACTTC. The rearrangement links TRBV23-1 to TRBJ2-5; the D gene is possibly TRBD2 (6 bases). Being an ORF, TRBV23-1 has a function that is uncertain. The V end lost 1 base, the J end lost 5 bases, and 17 bases lay between the germline ends. The CDR3 runs 16 residues.